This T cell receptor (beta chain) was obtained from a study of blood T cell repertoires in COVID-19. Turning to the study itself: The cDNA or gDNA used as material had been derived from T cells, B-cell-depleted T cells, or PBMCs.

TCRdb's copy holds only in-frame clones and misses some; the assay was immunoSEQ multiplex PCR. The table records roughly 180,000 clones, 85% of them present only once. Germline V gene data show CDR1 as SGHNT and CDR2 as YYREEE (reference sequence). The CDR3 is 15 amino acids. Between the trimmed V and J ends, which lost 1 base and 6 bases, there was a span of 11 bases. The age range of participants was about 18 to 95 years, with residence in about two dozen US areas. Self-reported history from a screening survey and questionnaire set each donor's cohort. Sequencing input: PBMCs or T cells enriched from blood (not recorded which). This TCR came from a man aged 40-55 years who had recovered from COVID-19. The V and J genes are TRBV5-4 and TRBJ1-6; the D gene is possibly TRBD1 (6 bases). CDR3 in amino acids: CASSLSRGGNSPLHF. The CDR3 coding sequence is TGTGCCAGCAGCTTGAGCAGGGGCGGTAATTCACCCCTCCACTTT. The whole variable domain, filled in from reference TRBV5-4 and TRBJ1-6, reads ETGVTQSPTHLIKTRGQQVTLRCSSQSGHNTVSWYQQALGQGPQFIFQYYREEENGRGNFPPRFSGLQFPNYSSELNVNALELDDSALYLCASSLSRGGNSPLHFGNGTRLTVT.